Listed below are T cell receptor beta chains from one sample, sequenced in a study of T cell responses to AZD1222 COVID-19 vaccine. Clones were read by immunoSEQ multiplex PCR, and TCRdb kept only the in-frame ones, dropping some. The data show tens of thousands of clones, 88% seen once. The material sequenced was peripheral blood, taken on day 0 of AZD1222 vaccination. The receptors shown here come from an adult in good health. The CDR3 runs from the conserved cysteine through the conserved F or W. D genes are given only for firm matches. Some rows have no size entry. The others give once, few or many, or a class for an expanded clone.

V gene	clone size	J gene	D gene	CDR3 protein	CDR3 DNA
TRBV19	NA	TRBJ1-1	TRBD1	CASSISAQGAPEAFF	TGTGCCAGTAGTATTAGTGCACAGGGGGCTCCTGAAGCTTTCTTT
TRBV7-6	NA	TRBJ2-7	NA	CASSLGAGLRNEQYF	TGTGCCAGCAGCTTAGGGGCAGGGCTAAGGAACGAGCAGTACTTC
TRBV19	NA	TRBJ1-5	NA	CASSIALTQPQHF	TGTGCCAGTAGTATTGCCTTGACCCAGCCCCAGCATTTT
TRBV12-3/TRBV12-4	NA	TRBJ2-7	NA	CASSLGYEQYF	TGTGCCAGCAGTTTGGGGTACGAGCAGTACTTC
TRBV7-3	NA	TRBJ2-3	NA	CASSLTSSTDTQYF	TGTGCCAGCAGCTTAACGTCCAGCACAGATACGCAGTATTTT
TRBV29-1	NA	TRBJ1-1	NA	CSAMTAMNTEAFF	TGCAGCGCAATGACAGCCATGAACACTGAAGCTTTCTTT
TRBV7-8	NA	TRBJ2-3	NA	CASSLTQGGSGDTQYF	TGTGCCAGCAGCTTAACACAGGGAGGTTCGGGAGATACGCAGTATTTT
TRBV27	NA	TRBJ1-2	TRBD1	CASSSRTGVHGYTF	TGTGCCAGCAGTTCGCGCACAGGGGTCCATGGCTACACCTTC
TRBV6-5	NA	TRBJ2-7	TRBD1	CASSQTGGGYEQYF	TGTGCCAGCAGTCAGACAGGGGGCGGGTACGAGCAGTACTTC
TRBV18	NA	TRBJ2-5	NA	CASSPPGAVYQETQYF	TGTGCCAGCTCACCCCCGGGGGCGGTGTACCAAGAGACCCAGTACTTC
TRBV7-2	NA	TRBJ2-3	NA	CASSPPGRTDTQYF	TGTGCCAGCAGCCCCCCGGGACGCACAGATACGCAGTATTTT
TRBV15	NA	TRBJ2-3	NA	CATSRSGDTQYF	TGTGCCACCAGCAGATCCGGGGATACGCAGTATTTT
TRBV3-1/TRBV3-2	NA	TRBJ1-4	NA	CASSQGFSNEKLFF	TGTGCCAGCAGCCAGGGATTTTCCAATGAAAAACTGTTTTTT
TRBV7-3	NA	TRBJ2-2	TRBD1	CASSPGQGAIGELFF	TGTGCCAGCAGCCCCGGACAGGGGGCGATCGGGGAGCTGTTTTTT
TRBV9	NA	TRBJ2-7	TRBD2	CASSVGQRESEQYF	TGTGCCAGCAGCGTAGGCCAGCGGGAGAGCGAGCAGTACTTC
TRBV28	NA	TRBJ1-1	NA	CASSFTSPAGAFF	TGTGCCAGCAGTTTCACCTCCCCGGCCGGGGCTTTCTTT
TRBV5-1	NA	TRBJ2-3	NA	CASSLAVIAATDTQYF	TGCGCCAGCAGCTTGGCCGTCATAGCGGCAACAGATACGCAGTATTTT
TRBV28	NA	TRBJ2-7	NA	CASSVGGHEQYF	TGTGCCAGCAGTGTAGGTGGCCACGAGCAGTACTTC
TRBV3-1/TRBV3-2	NA	TRBJ1-5	NA	CASSPGPEGNQPQHF	TGTGCCAGCAGCCCCGGGCCAGAGGGGAATCAGCCCCAGCATTTT
TRBV2	NA	TRBJ1-2	TRBD1	CASSPETGGLSGYTF	TGTGCCAGCAGTCCGGAGACAGGGGGCCTCTCTGGCTACACCTTC
TRBV9	NA	TRBJ2-5	NA	CASSLSTGEVTQYF	TGTGCCAGCAGCCTTTCCACAGGGGAGGTGACCCAGTACTTC
TRBV5-1	NA	TRBJ2-7	NA	CASSLVAGEKGEQYF	TGCGCCAGCAGCTTGGTGGCAGGGGAAAAAGGCGAGCAGTACTTC
TRBV18	NA	TRBJ1-5	NA	CASSPDTGGNQPQHF	TGTGCCAGCTCACCCGATACGGGGGGCAATCAGCCCCAGCATTTT
TRBV11-2	NA	TRBJ1-4	NA	CASSPQAGAWEKLFF	TGTGCCAGCAGCCCACAGGCGGGGGCTTGGGAAAAACTGTTTTTT
TRBV28	once	TRBJ2-1	TRBD2	CASSLQWGASGSYEQFF	TGTGCCAGCAGCCTGCAATGGGGGGCTAGCGGGAGCTATGAGCAGTTCTTC
TRBV7-9	few	TRBJ2-7	NA	CASSARDRASYEQYF	TGTGCCAGCAGCGCCCGGGACCGAGCATCCTACGAGCAGTACTTC
TRBV6-2/TRBV6-3	NA	TRBJ1-5	NA	CASSRGQKDSNQPQHF	TGTGCCAGCAGCCGCGGACAGAAAGATAGCAATCAGCCCCAGCATTTT
TRBV10-3	NA	TRBJ1-3	TRBD1	CAIRGQGWSGNTIYF	TGTGCCATCAGGGGACAGGGATGGAGTGGAAACACCATATATTTT
TRBV11-2	once	TRBJ2-7	TRBD2	CASSSLAGGSYEQYF	TGTGCCAGCAGCTCCCTAGCGGGAGGGTCCTACGAGCAGTACTTC
TRBV12-3/TRBV12-4	NA	TRBJ2-7	NA	CASSSRGDEQYF	TGTGCCAGCAGTAGCAGGGGGGACGAGCAGTACTTC
TRBV6-1	NA	TRBJ1-4	NA	CASSEWGRNEKLFF	TGTGCCAGCAGTGAATGGGGGCGCAATGAAAAACTGTTTTTT
TRBV6-2/TRBV6-3	few	TRBJ2-7	TRBD1	CASSSERQGSYEQYF	TGTGCCAGCAGTTCCGAGAGACAGGGATCCTACGAGCAGTACTTC
TRBV6-6	NA	TRBJ2-3	NA	CASSYSTGDTQYF	TGTGCCAGCAGTTACTCGACGGGTGATACGCAGTATTTT
TRBV20-1	once	TRBJ1-1	NA	CSARELVEAFF	TGCAGTGCTAGAGAACTGGTTGAAGCTTTCTTT
TRBV20-1	NA	TRBJ1-1	NA	CSASPLGGALNTEAFF	TGCAGTGCTAGTCCTCTTGGGGGGGCGTTGAACACTGAAGCTTTCTTT
TRBV19	NA	TRBJ1-5	NA	CASSIERGAGNQPQHF	TGTGCCAGTAGTATAGAGCGGGGGGCTGGCAATCAGCCCCAGCATTTT
TRBV2	NA	TRBJ2-2	TRBD1	CASSLRDRTNTGELFF	TGTGCCAGCAGCCTCCGGGACAGGACGAACACCGGGGAGCTGTTTTTT
TRBV19	NA	TRBJ1-2	NA	CASSTSFTRDPNYGYTF	TGTGCCAGTAGCACAAGTTTTACTCGAGATCCAAACTATGGCTACACCTTC
TRBV28	few	TRBJ1-2	NA	CASSTLGADYGYTF	TGTGCCAGCAGTACCCTGGGGGCGGACTATGGCTACACCTTC
TRBV6-6	NA	TRBJ1-2	NA	CASSYDRGSGYTF	TGTGCCAGCAGTTACGATCGGGGGAGTGGCTACACCTTC
TRBV28	NA	TRBJ2-3	TRBD2	CASGRLAGAGTQYF	TGTGCCAGCGGGAGACTAGCGGGAGCGGGTACGCAGTATTTT